These 9 T cell receptor beta chains share one sample of origin, sequenced in a study of blood T cell repertoires in COVID-19. Clones were read by immunoSEQ multiplex PCR, and TCRdb kept only the in-frame ones, dropping some. The sample yields about 170,000 clones, roughly 88% seen once. Sequences were obtained from peripheral blood. Receptors were obtained from a woman older than 75 with active or convalescent COVID-19.

The chain is built from TRBV9 and TRBJ2-7, with 9 positions matching TRBD1. Germline V gene data show CDR1 as SGDLS and CDR2 as YYNGEE. The CDR3 is 15 residues long. Trimming took 4 bases from V and 3 from J; bases not matched to a gene: 8. CDR3 region: CASSFRDREDYEQYF. DNA of the CDR3: TGTGCCAGCAGCTTCCGGGACAGGGAGGACTACGAGCAGTACTTC. Supplemented by reference TRBV9 and TRBJ2-7, the full variable domain reads DSGVTQTPKHLITATGQRVTLRCSPRSGDLSVYWYQQSLDQGLQFLIQYYNGEERAKGNILERFSAQQFPDLHSELNLSSLELGDSALYFCASSFRDREDYEQYFGPGTRLTVT.

The CDR3 here is CSVGTSGNEQFF. The CDR3 DNA follows: TGCAGCGTCGGGACTAGCGGCAATGAGCAGTTCTTC. The chain recombines TRBV29-1 with TRBJ2-1; 11 nucleotides align to TRBD2. The CDR3 contains 12 residues. Germline CDR1 and CDR2: SQVTM and ANQGSEA. After removal of 6 bases from V and 6 bases from J, the junction contained 1 base not matched to a gene.

The chain couples TRBV7-3 to TRBJ2-2, with D tentatively TRBD2 (5 bases). The V gene lost 3 bases and the J gene lost 2 bases, with 7 bases spanning the gap. The V gene's germline CDR1 is SGHTA and CDR2 FQGTGA. This CDR3 contains 14 residues. The CDR3 bases are TGTGCCAGCAGCTTGGGAGAAAACACCGGGGAGCTGTTTTTT. Translated, it gives CASSLGENTGELFF. Together with reference TRBV7-3 and TRBJ2-2, the CDR3 gives the full variable domain: GAGVSQTPSNKVTEKGKYVELRCDPISGHTALYWYRQSLGQGPEFLIYFQGTGAADDSGLPNDRFFAVRPEGSVSTLKIQRTERGDSAVYLCASSLGENTGELFFGEGSRLTVL.

The gene calls are TRBV3-1 (or the pseudogene TRBV3-2) and TRBJ1-5; maybe TRBD1 (5 bases). Trimming stripped 0 bases from V and 3 bases from J, with 21 bases between. The CDR3 sequence is 19 residues long. CDR1 and CDR2 from the germline V gene are LGHDT and YNNKEL (reference sequence). The DNA of the CDR3 is TGTGCCAGCAGCCAAGATAGGTGGAGGGGCCCTAGGGCCAATCAGCCCCAGCATTTT. The encoded protein is CASSQDRWRGPRANQPQHF.

V and J are TRBV19 and TRBJ1-4; 7 nucleotides line up with TRBD1. The CDR3 consists of 14 residues. With 9 bases clipped from V and 5 bases from J, the junction kept 9 bases outside the gene matches. In germline, CDR1 is LNHDA, CDR2 SQIVND (reference sequence). This CDR3 is CARKIRDRNEKLFF. The DNA for the CDR3 is TGTGCCAGAAAAATCCGGGACAGAAATGAAAAACTGTTTTTT.

This clone was counted a single time. The rearrangement uses TRBV9 and TRBJ1-1; tentatively, D is TRBD1 (5 bases). V lost 0 bases to trimming and J lost 1 base, with 10 bases between them. The CDR3 extends over 15 amino acids. Germline assignment: CDR1 SGDLS and CDR2 YYNGEE. The CDR3 region is CASSVVGQTNTEAFF. For the CDR3, the DNA is TGTGCCAGCAGCGTAGTGGGGCAGACGAACACTGAAGCTTTCTTT.

This clone appeared a single time. The chain has TRBV5-4 and TRBJ2-5; D not resolved. Germline V gene data show CDR1 as SGHNT and CDR2 as YYREEE (reference sequence). Trimming stripped 4 bases from V and 4 bases from J, with 14 bases between. The CDR3 covers 14 residues. CDR3 region: CASSPTWAPETQYF. CDR3 DNA: TGTGCCAGCAGCCCTACGTGGGCCCCAGAGACCCAGTACTTC.

This clone has only a few counts. This chain joins TRBV6-2 or TRBV6-3 and TRBJ2-1, with 7 bases matching TRBD2. The length of the CDR3 is 15 residues. Per germline, CDR1 MNHEY and CDR2 SVGEGT. The junction had 4 bases not matched to a gene; V was cut back by 2 bases and J by 3 bases. The CDR3 reads CASSYGGGLYNEQFF. In nucleotides, the CDR3 is TGTGCCAGCAGTTACGGGGGGGGACTCTACAATGAGCAGTTCTTC.

The rearrangement joins TRBV6-1 to TRBJ1-1; D gene unclear. The CDR3 runs 14 residues. The V gene lost 2 bases and the J gene lost 1 base, with 8 bases spanning the gap. The germline CDR1 and CDR2 sequences are MNHNS and SASEGT. The CDR3 loop reads CASSERGRNTEAFF. The CDR3 bases are TGTGCCAGCAGTGAAAGAGGGAGGAACACTGAAGCTTTCTTT.